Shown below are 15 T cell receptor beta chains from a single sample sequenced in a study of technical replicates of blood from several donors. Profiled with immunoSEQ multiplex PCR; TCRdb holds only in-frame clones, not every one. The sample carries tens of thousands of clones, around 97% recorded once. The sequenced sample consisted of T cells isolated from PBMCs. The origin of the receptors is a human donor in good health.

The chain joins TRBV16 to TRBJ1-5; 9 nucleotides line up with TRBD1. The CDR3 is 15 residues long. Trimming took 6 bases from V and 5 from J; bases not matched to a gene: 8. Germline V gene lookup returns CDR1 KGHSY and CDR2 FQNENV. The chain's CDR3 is CASRPGQGFDQPQHF. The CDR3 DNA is TGTGCCAGCAGACCGGGACAGGGCTTCGATCAGCCCCAGCATTTT.

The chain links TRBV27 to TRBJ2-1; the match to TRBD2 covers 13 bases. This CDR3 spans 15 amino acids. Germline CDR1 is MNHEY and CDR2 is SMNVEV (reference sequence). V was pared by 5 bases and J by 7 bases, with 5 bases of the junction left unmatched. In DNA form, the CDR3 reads TGTGCCAGCAGTACCGGGACTAGCGGGATAAATGAGCAGTTCTTC. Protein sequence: CASSTGTSGINEQFF.

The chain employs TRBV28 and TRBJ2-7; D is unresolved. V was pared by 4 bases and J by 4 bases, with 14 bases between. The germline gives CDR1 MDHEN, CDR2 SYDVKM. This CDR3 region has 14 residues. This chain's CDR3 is CASSSIAENYEQYF. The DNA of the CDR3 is TGTGCCAGCAGTTCCATCGCGGAAAATTACGAGCAGTACTTC.

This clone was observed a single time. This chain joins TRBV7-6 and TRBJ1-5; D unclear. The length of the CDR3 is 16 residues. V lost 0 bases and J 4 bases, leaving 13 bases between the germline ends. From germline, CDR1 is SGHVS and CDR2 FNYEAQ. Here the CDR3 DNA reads TGTGCCAGCAGCTTAGCGATAGGAGGTGTGAATCAGCCCCAGCATTTT. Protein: CASSLAIGGVNQPQHF.

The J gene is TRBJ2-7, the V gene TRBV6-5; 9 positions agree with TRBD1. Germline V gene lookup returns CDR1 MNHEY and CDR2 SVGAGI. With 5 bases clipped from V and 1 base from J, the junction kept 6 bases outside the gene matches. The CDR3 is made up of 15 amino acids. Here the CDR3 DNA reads TGTGCCAGCAGTCCTGGACAGGGGAGATCCTACGAGCAGTACTTC. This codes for CASSPGQGRSYEQYF.

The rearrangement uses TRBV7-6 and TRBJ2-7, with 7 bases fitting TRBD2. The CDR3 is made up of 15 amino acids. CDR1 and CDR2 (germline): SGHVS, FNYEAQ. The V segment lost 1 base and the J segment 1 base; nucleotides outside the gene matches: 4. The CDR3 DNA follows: TGTGCCAGCAGCTTAGAGGTGGGGGGGTCCTACGAGCAGTACTTC. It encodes CASSLEVGGSYEQYF.

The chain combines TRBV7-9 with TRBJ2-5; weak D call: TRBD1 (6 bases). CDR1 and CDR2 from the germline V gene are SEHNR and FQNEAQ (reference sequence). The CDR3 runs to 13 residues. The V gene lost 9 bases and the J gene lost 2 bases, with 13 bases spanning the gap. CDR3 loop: CASLQGIQETQYF. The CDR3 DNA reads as TGTGCCAGTTTACAGGGAATTCAAGAGACCCAGTACTTC. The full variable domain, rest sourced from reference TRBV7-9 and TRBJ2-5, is DTGVSQNPRHKITKRGQNVTFRCDPISEHNRLYWYRQTLGQGPEFLTYFQNEAQLEKSRLLSDRFSAERPKGSFSTLEIQRTEQGDSAMYLCASLQGIQETQYFGPGTRLLVL.

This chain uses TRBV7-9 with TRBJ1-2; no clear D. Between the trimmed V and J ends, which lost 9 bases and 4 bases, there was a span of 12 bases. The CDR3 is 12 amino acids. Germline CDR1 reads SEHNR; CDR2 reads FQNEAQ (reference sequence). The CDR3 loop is CASEDTSYGYTF. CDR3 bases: TGTGCCAGTGAAGACACTTCCTATGGCTACACCTTC.

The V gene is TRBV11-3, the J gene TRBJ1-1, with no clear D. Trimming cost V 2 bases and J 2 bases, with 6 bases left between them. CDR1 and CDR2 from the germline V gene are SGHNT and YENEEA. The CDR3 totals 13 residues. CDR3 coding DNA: TGTGCCAGCAGCTTACCTGTTAACACTGAAGCTTTCTTT. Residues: CASSLPVNTEAFF. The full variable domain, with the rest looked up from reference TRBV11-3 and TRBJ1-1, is EAGVVQSPRYKIIEKKQPVAFWCNPISGHNTLYWYLQNLGQGPELLIRYENEEAVDDSQLPKDRFSAERLKGVDSTLKIQPAELGDSAVYLCASSLPVNTEAFFGQGTRLTVV.

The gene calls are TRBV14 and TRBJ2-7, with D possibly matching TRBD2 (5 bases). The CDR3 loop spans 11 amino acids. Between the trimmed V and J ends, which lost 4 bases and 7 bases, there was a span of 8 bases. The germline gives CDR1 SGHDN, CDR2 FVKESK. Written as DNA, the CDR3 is TGTGCCAGCAGCCTCGGGGAGGAGCAGTACTTC. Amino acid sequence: CASSLGEEQYF.

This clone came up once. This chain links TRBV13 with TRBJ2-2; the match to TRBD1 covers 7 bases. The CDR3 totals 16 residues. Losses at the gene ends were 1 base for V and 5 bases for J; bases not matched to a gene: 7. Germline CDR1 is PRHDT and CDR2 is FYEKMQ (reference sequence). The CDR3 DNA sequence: TGTGCCAGCAGCTTAGTGGGGACAGAAGCGACCGGGGAGCTGTTTTTT. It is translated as CASSLVGTEATGELFF.

As DNA, the CDR3 is TGTGCCAGCACCTCCCGGGAGAGTGCCTACAATGAGCAGTTCTTC. Protein sequence: CASTSRESAYNEQFF. The chain employs TRBV28 and TRBJ2-1; D might be TRBD2 (6 bases). Germline-derived CDR1 and CDR2 are MDHEN and SYDVKM. V was cut by 7 bases and J by 2 bases, with 15 bases left in between. The CDR3 loop spans 15 amino acids. The whole variable domain, remainder taken from reference TRBV28 and TRBJ2-1, is DVKVTQSSRYLVKRTGEKVFLECVQDMDHENMFWYRQDPGLGLRLIYFSYDVKMKEKGDIPEGYSVSREKKERFSLILESASTNQTSMYLCASTSRESAYNEQFFGPGTRLTVL.

The CDR3 DNA is TGTGCCAGCAGCTTATACCTCGGACTAGCGGGAGTATCCAAAAACATTCAGTACTTC. This translates into CASSLYLGLAGVSKNIQYF. V is TRBV5-8 and J is TRBJ2-4, with TRBD2 identical over 13 bases. Germline values: CDR1 SGHTS, CDR2 YDEGEE. Trimming took 2 bases from V and 2 from J; bases not matched to a gene: 10. The CDR3 is 19 residues long.

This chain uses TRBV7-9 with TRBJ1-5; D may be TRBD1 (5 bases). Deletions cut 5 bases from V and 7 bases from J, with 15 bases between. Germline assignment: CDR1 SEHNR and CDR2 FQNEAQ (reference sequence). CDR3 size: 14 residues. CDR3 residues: CASSPNGGLQPQHF. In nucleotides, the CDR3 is TGTGCCAGCAGCCCTAATGGGGGGTTGCAGCCCCAGCATTTT.

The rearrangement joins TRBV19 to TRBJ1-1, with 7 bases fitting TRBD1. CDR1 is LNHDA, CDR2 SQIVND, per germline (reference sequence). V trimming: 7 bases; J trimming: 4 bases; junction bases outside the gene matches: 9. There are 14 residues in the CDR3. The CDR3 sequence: CASNRGREGTEAFF. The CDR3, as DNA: TGTGCCAGTAACAGGGGCCGGGAGGGCACTGAAGCTTTCTTT.